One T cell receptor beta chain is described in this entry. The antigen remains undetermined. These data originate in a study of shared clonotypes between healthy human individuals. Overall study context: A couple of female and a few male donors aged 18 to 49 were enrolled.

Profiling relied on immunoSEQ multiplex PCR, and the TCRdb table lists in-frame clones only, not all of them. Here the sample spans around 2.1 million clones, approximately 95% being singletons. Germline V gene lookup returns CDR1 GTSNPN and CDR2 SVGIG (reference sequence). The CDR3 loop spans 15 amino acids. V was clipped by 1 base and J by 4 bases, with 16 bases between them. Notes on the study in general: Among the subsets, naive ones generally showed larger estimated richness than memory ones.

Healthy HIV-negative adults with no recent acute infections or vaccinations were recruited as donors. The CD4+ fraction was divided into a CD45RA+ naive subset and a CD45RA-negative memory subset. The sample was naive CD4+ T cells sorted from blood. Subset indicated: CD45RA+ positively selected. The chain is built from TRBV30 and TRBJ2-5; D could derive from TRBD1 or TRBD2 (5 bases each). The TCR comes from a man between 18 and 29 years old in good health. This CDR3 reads CAWSGGSLPGETQYF. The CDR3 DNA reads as TGTGCCTGGAGTGGGGGGTCCCTGCCGGGAGAGACCCAGTACTTC.